Below are 20 T cell receptor beta chains sequenced from a single sample in a study of post-analysis software for immune sequencing data (dated by TCRdb to about 2015). General findings and caveats noted by the study authors: Four or five TRBV segments, including TRBV5-6, TRBV5-1 and TRBV20-1, were significantly more frequent in patients than controls.

Libraries were prepared through PCR. TCRdb shows the sequencer as Illumina HiSeq 2500. To reduce PCR and sequencing biases, unique molecular identifiers were built into the TCR beta cDNA libraries. TCRdb trimmed the raw reads at Q25, called clones with MiXCR and kept productive beta chains. Duplicate CDR3 protein sequences are folded into a single record with the most common DNA and genes. Here the sample has about 540,000 distinct CDR3 sequences; 34% occur a single time. The ten biggest clones cover 5% to 6% of the sample. Their antigens remain unidentified. Sequenced: blood. All receptors derive from a girl under 18 with multiple sclerosis.

This clonotype was detected a few times. The V call is TRBV7-9, the J call TRBJ1-5; no firm D call. Germline CDR1 is SEHNR and CDR2 is FQNEAQ (reference sequence). V was shortened by 0 bases and J by 5 bases, with 11 bases between the two germline ends. The CDR3 length is 15 residues. The CDR3 sequence is CASSLALGDYQPQHF. The DNA of the CDR3 is TGTGCCAGCAGCTTAGCACTCGGGGATTATCAGCCCCAGCATTTT. The full variable domain, its missing parts supplied by reference TRBV7-9 and TRBJ1-5, is DTGVSQNPRHKITKRGQNVTFRCDPISEHNRLYWYRQTLGQGPEFLTYFQNEAQLEKSRLLSDRFSAERPKGSFSTLEIQRTEQGDSAMYLCASSLALGDYQPQHFGDGTRLSIL.

The chain links TRBV20-1 to TRBJ1-4; tentatively, D is TRBD1 (6 bases). The germline CDR1 and CDR2 sequences are DFQATT and SNEGSKA (reference sequence). The V end lost 4 bases, the J end lost 7 bases, and 16 bases lay between the germline ends. The CDR3 runs 14 residues. The CDR3 DNA follows: TGCAGTGCTACGGACGCGGGGGCCGGTGAAAAACTGTTTTTT. Protein sequence: CSATDAGAGEKLFF.

This clonotype came up a few times. The chain is built from TRBV12-3 or TRBV12-4 and TRBJ2-5; D call uncertain. CDR3 size: 13 residues. With 3 bases removed from V and 5 bases from J, the gap between germline ends came to 10 bases. The CDR3 coding sequence is TGTGCCAGCAGTTTCAGTAGTAAGGAGACCCAGTACTTC. Translated, it gives CASSFSSKETQYF.

The chain is built from TRBV7-2 and TRBJ2-7; no firm D call. The CDR3 extends over 13 amino acids. The V end was cut by 3 bases, the J end by 1 base, with 7 bases between. Germline assignment: CDR1 SGHTA and CDR2 FQGNSA. The CDR3: CASSFDTSYEQYF. CDR3 nucleotide sequence: TGTGCCAGCAGCTTTGACACGTCCTACGAGCAGTACTTC.

The rearrangement joins TRBV13 to TRBJ1-2; D is ambiguous. In germline, CDR1 is PRHDT, CDR2 FYEKMQ (reference sequence). The ends were cut back, 0 bases at V and 8 bases at J, with 10 bases in the middle. The length of the CDR3 is 13 residues. The CDR3 region is CASSLGRFWGYTF. CDR3 DNA sequence: TGTGCCAGCAGCTTAGGCCGATTCTGGGGCTACACCTTC.

The chain uses TRBV20-1 and TRBJ2-1; tentatively, D is TRBD2 (6 bases). Germline CDR1 reads DFQATT; CDR2 reads SNEGSKA (reference sequence). The V gene lost 4 bases and the J gene lost 7 bases, with 8 bases spanning the gap. CDR3 length: 11 residues. The CDR3 nucleotides are TGCAGTGCTACTAGCGTAAATGAGCAGTTCTTC. Protein sequence: CSATSVNEQFF.

This clonotype was counted at least ten times. V is TRBV29-1 and J is TRBJ2-3; tentatively, D is TRBD1 or TRBD2 (5 bases each). In germline, CDR1 is SQVTM, CDR2 ANQGSEA. The V and J ends lost 8 bases and 5 bases respectively, with 20 bases between them. The CDR3 contains 14 residues. The CDR3 spells CSTRDPRLKDTQYF. DNA of the CDR3: TGCAGCACCCGGGACCCCCGACTCAAAGATACGCAGTATTTT.

Ten or more counts support this clonotype. The chain uses TRBV4-1 and TRBJ2-7; 12 nucleotides match TRBD1. With V trimmed by 0 bases and J by 6 bases, 6 bases remained unmatched. The CDR3 spans 16 residues. CDR1 is MGHRA and CDR2 is YSYEKL in the germline V gene. In DNA form, the CDR3 reads TGCGCCAGCAGCCAAGAGGGGACAGGGGGCCCCTCCGAGCAGTACTTC. It codes for CASSQEGTGGPSEQYF.

This clonotype showed up just a few times. The chain carries TRBV12-3 or TRBV12-4 and TRBJ2-7; no clear D. The CDR3 is 12 amino acids. Trimming pared 2 bases from V and 6 bases from J, leaving 8 bases between. CDR3 bases: TGTGCCAGCAGTTTAACGTCCAGCGAGCAGTACTTC. It codes for CASSLTSSEQYF.

The chain combines TRBV5-1 with TRBJ2-1; TRBD1 agrees at 11 bases. Losses at the gene ends were 3 bases for V and 4 bases for J; bases not matched to a gene: 6. The CDR3 length is 16 residues. Germline V gene lookup returns CDR1 SGHRS and CDR2 YFSETQ. The CDR3 coding sequence is TGCGCCAGCAGCTCATACCGGGACAGGGGGTACAATGAGCAGTTCTTC. The encoded protein is CASSSYRDRGYNEQFF.

The rearrangement links TRBV5-6 to TRBJ1-6; D gene unclear. The CDR3 is 12 amino acids. CDR1 and CDR2 from the germline V gene are SGHDT and YYEEEE. Trimming cost V 0 bases and J 14 bases, with 9 bases left between them. This CDR3 reads CASSLGPVALHF. CDR3 in DNA: TGTGCCAGCAGCTTGGGTCCGGTGGCCCTCCACTTT.

This clonotype was observed a handful of times. This chain joins TRBV5-1 and TRBJ2-5; D is perhaps TRBD1 (6 bases). The CDR3 spans 12 residues. The V gene lost 6 bases and the J gene lost 2 bases, with 8 bases spanning the gap. CDR1 and CDR2 (germline): SGHRS, YFSETQ. CDR3 in amino acids: CASNGQQETQYF. DNA of the CDR3: TGCGCCAGCAACGGACAGCAAGAGACCCAGTACTTC.

This clonotype was seen at least ten times. V and J are TRBV5-5 and TRBJ2-5; no firm D call. V lost 2 bases to trimming and J lost 2 bases, with 7 bases between them. Germline CDR1 SGHKS, CDR2 YYEKEE (reference sequence). The CDR3 contains 13 residues. The CDR3 bases are TGTGCCAGCAGCTTAGCCCCACAAGAGACCCAGTACTTC. Translating it yields CASSLAPQETQYF. Together with reference TRBV5-5 and TRBJ2-5, the CDR3 gives the full variable domain: DAGVTQSPTHLIKTRGQQVTLRCSPISGHKSVSWYQQVLGQGPQFIFQYYEKEERGRGNFPDRFSARQFPNYSSELNVNALLLGDSALYLCASSLAPQETQYFGPGTRLLVL.

This clonotype was counted between two and nine times. The J gene is TRBJ2-7, the V gene TRBV29-1; 10 nucleotides line up with TRBD1. The length of the CDR3 is 14 residues. Germline CDR1 SQVTM, CDR2 ANQGSEA. The ends lost 5 bases at V and 1 base at J; junction bases unmatched: 5. The CDR3 coding sequence is TGCAGCGTTTTCGGGACAGGGGTTTCCTACGAGCAGTACTTC. Protein sequence: CSVFGTGVSYEQYF.

The rearrangement links TRBV4-2 to TRBJ2-3; D uncertain. Germline CDR1 reads LGHNA; CDR2 reads YNFKEQ. Trimming took off 0 bases at V and 5 bases at J, with 6 bases between the two ends. The CDR3 covers 13 residues. The CDR3 spells CASSQDRQDTQYF. CDR3 bases: TGTGCCAGCAGCCAAGATAGGCAAGATACGCAGTATTTT.

In this sample, this clonotype turned up a few times. V and J are TRBV24-1 and TRBJ1-2; D call uncertain. The CDR3 has 14 residues. V was shortened by 5 bases and J by 5 bases, with 14 bases between the two germline ends. Germline assignment: CDR1 KGHDR and CDR2 SFDVKD. The CDR3 bases are TGTGCCACCAGTGGGAGCCTAGGAATGTATGGCTACACCTTC. Protein: CATSGSLGMYGYTF.

This chain joins TRBV13 and TRBJ2-7; weak D call: TRBD2 (6 bases). Germline V gives CDR1 PRHDT, CDR2 FYEKMQ (reference sequence). The V gene lost 2 bases and the J gene lost 3 bases, with 11 bases spanning the gap. CDR3 size: 14 residues. DNA of the CDR3: TGTGCCAGCAGCTTACGGGACTTTCGCTACGAGCAGTACTTC. Translation: CASSLRDFRYEQYF.

J is TRBJ1-2 and V is TRBV9, with a weak D call TRBD1 (5 bases). V lost 0 bases and J lost 5, with 17 bases in between. The CDR3 is 16 residues long. Per germline, CDR1 SGDLS and CDR2 YYNGEE. The CDR3 is CASSVGGSTEGYGYTF. Here the CDR3 DNA reads TGTGCCAGCAGCGTAGGGGGATCGACAGAGGGATATGGCTACACCTTC.

In its sample, this clonotype was seen a few times. V is TRBV20-1 and J is TRBJ2-7; D is unresolved. CDR1 is DFQATT and CDR2 is SNEGSKA in the germline V gene (reference sequence). The V and J ends lost 3 bases and 3 bases respectively, with 9 bases between them. The CDR3 spans 12 residues. CDR3 in amino acids: CSASLQIYEQYF. CDR3 coding DNA: TGCAGTGCTAGTTTACAGATCTACGAGCAGTACTTC.

This clonotype came up a few times. V usage is TRBV28 and J usage is TRBJ2-7; D unclear. Germline CDR1 and CDR2: MDHEN and SYDVKM. This CDR3 contains 16 residues. The ends were cut back, 3 bases at V and 0 bases at J, with 15 bases in the middle. CDR3 region: CASSFRLAQLSYEQYF. In DNA, the CDR3 is TGTGCCAGCAGTTTTAGACTGGCACAGCTCTCCTACGAGCAGTACTTC. Combining the CDR3 with reference TRBV28 and TRBJ2-7 gives the whole variable domain DVKVTQSSRYLVKRTGEKVFLECVQDMDHENMFWYRQDPGLGLRLIYFSYDVKMKEKGDIPEGYSVSREKKERFSLILESASTNQTSMYLCASSFRLAQLSYEQYFGPGTRLTVT.